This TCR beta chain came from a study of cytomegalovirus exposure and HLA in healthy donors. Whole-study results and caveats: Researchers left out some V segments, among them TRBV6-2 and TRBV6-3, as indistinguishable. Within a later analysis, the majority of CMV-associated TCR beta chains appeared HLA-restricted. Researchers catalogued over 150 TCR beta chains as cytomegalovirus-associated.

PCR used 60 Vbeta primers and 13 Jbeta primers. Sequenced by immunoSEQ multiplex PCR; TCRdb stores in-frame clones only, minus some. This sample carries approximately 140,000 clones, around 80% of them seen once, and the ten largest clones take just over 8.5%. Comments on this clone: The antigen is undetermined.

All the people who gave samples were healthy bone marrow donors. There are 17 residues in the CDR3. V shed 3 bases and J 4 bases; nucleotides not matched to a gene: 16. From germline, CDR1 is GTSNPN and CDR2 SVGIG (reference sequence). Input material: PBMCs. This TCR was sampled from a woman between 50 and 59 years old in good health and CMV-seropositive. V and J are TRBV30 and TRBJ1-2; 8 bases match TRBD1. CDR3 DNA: TGTGCCTGGAGCGGTTGGAGGCGACAGGGGATTGGCTATGGCTACACCTTC. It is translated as CAWSGWRRQGIGYGYTF.